What follows are 24 T cell receptor beta chains derived from one specimen sequenced in a study of OX40 agonist ivuxolimab in advanced cancers. Sequencing was performed with immunoSEQ multiplex PCR; in TCRdb, only in-frame clones are kept and a portion is missing. The repertoire holds some 77,000 clones, with 80% to 95% as singletons. The specimen comprised CD4+ or CD8+ T cells sorted from blood, sampled in a trial of the OX40 agonist ivuxolimab. These receptors came from an adult with an advanced solid tumor such as melanoma, head and neck, liver or kidney cancer.

The chain combines TRBV9 with TRBJ2-5; D possibly corresponds to TRBD1 (6 bases). Germline CDR1 reads SGDLS; CDR2 reads YYNGEE. The CDR3 consists of 15 residues. Trimming pared 0 bases from V and 2 bases from J, leaving 11 bases between. The CDR3 region is CASSVVDSIQETQYF. The CDR3 DNA follows: TGTGCCAGCAGCGTAGTGGACAGTATACAAGAGACCCAGTACTTC.

The V call is TRBV29-1, the J call TRBJ2-7; 12 bases are a match to TRBD2. After removal of 2 bases from V and 7 bases from J, the junction contained 9 bases not matched to a gene. The germline gives CDR1 SQVTM, CDR2 ANQGSEA. CDR3 length: 15 residues. For the CDR3, the DNA is TGCAGCGTTGAAAGGTCTAGCGGGGGGGCTTGGGAGCAGTACTTC. Amino acids: CSVERSSGGAWEQYF.

The rearrangement links TRBV4-1 to TRBJ2-1; 7 bases line up with TRBD1. Trimming at V came to 5 bases and at J to 2 bases, leaving 3 bases not matched to a gene. This CDR3 has 14 amino acids. Germline V CDR1 and CDR2: MGHRA, YSYEKL. CDR3 amino acids: CASSVDRTYNEQFF. CDR3 DNA sequence: TGCGCCAGCAGCGTGGACAGGACCTACAATGAGCAGTTCTTC.

V usage is TRBV7-3 and J usage is TRBJ2-1; D is ambiguous. V was pared by 4 bases and J by 7 bases, with 11 bases between. This CDR3 has 13 amino acids. CDR1 and CDR2 (germline): SGHTA, FQGTGA. The CDR3 reads CASSSELGNEQFF. The DNA of the CDR3 is TGTGCCAGCAGCTCCGAGTTGGGGAATGAGCAGTTCTTC.

The chain carries TRBV11-1 and TRBJ2-1; D tentatively fits TRBD1 or TRBD2 (5 bases each). Between the trimmed V and J ends, which lost 4 bases and 9 bases, there was a span of 7 bases. From germline, CDR1 is SGHAT and CDR2 FQDESV (reference sequence). This CDR3 is 11 amino acids long. CDR3 protein: CASSWGSEQFF. The CDR3, as DNA: TGTGCCAGCAGCTGGGGGAGTGAGCAGTTCTTC.

The V and J genes are TRBV7-8 and TRBJ2-7; D remains unclear. Germline V CDR1 and CDR2: SGHVS, FQNEAQ. V was cut by 3 bases and J by 1 base, with 13 bases left in between. CDR3 length equals 15 residues. The CDR3: CASSFGGAYSYEQYF. The DNA for the CDR3 is TGTGCCAGCAGCTTCGGTGGCGCCTATTCCTACGAGCAGTACTTC.

The chain recombines TRBV9 with TRBJ1-2; perhaps TRBD1 as D (5 bases). The CDR3 has 13 amino acids. The germline V and J ends were trimmed by 4 bases and 3 bases, with 10 bases remaining between them. CDR1 is SGDLS, CDR2 YYNGEE, per germline. Written as DNA, the CDR3 is TGTGCCAGCAGCACGACAGACTACTATGGCTACACCTTC. Translated: CASSTTDYYGYTF.

This clone appeared once. V and J are TRBV14 and TRBJ2-1; D remains unclear. Germline V lookup: CDR1 SGHDN, CDR2 FVKESK. The CDR3 runs 12 residues. The V end was cut by 1 base, the J end by 12 bases, with 10 bases between. Written as DNA, the CDR3 is TGTGCCAGCAGCCAAGGCAGGCCAGTGCAGTTCTTC. It encodes CASSQGRPVQFF.

The chain recombines TRBV7-9 with TRBJ1-1; D is unclear. Trimming shortened V by 3 bases and J by 1 base, and 12 bases separated the two germline ends. Germline loops: CDR1 SEHNR, CDR2 FQNEAQ (reference sequence). The CDR3 has 15 residues. The CDR3, as DNA: TGTGCCAGCAGCTTGCCTCGAATCCGGAACACTGAAGCTTTCTTT. This translates into CASSLPRIRNTEAFF.

CDR3 loop: CASKIQGASLGYTF. CDR3 DNA: TGTGCCAGCAAGATACAGGGGGCGAGTTTGGGCTACACCTTC. This chain connects TRBV5-6 to TRBJ1-2; 9 bases line up with TRBD1. V dropped 6 bases and J dropped 8; count of bases not matched to a gene: 11. The germline V gene has CDR1 SGHDT and CDR2 YYEEEE. CDR3 length: 14 amino acids.

This clone appeared once. The J gene is TRBJ1-2, the V gene TRBV4-3; 7 bases line up with TRBD1. The CDR3 sequence is 15 residues long. V shed 0 bases, J shed 3 bases, and the junction held 4 bases outside the gene matches. CDR1 and CDR2 (germline): LGHNA, YSLEER. The CDR3 loop is CASSQDRQGDYGYTF. CDR3 in DNA: TGCGCCAGCAGCCAAGATCGTCAGGGGGACTATGGCTACACCTTC.

The V call is TRBV5-6, the J call TRBJ1-4; the D gene is possibly TRBD1 (5 bases). The V end was cut by 2 bases, the J end by 5 bases, with 13 bases between. Germline values: CDR1 SGHDT, CDR2 YYEEEE. This CDR3 is 15 amino acids long. CDR3 sequence reads: CASSFWGMVNEKLFF. Written as DNA, the CDR3 is TGTGCCAGCAGCTTTTGGGGGATGGTGAATGAAAAACTGTTTTTT.

The V and J genes are TRBV12-5 and TRBJ1-4; 8 bases match TRBD1. The CDR3 length is 14 residues. Germline V CDR1 and CDR2: LGHNT, FRNRAP. The ends lost 0 bases at V and 8 bases at J; junction bases unmatched: 2. CDR3 sequence: CASGLVAGGEKLFF. Here the CDR3 DNA reads TGTGCTAGTGGTTTGGTCGCAGGGGGCGAAAAACTGTTTTTT.

This chain joins TRBV6-6 and TRBJ1-1; the match to TRBD1 covers 8 bases. J gave up 2 bases and V 2 bases, and 1 base lay outside the gene matches. CDR1 and CDR2 (germline): MNHNY, SVGAGI (reference sequence). The CDR3 consists of 14 residues. For the CDR3, the DNA is TGTGCCAGCAGTTACGGACAGGGAAACACTGAAGCTTTCTTT. Its protein product is CASSYGQGNTEAFF.

This rearrangement joins TRBV5-6 to TRBJ2-7, with 9 bases aligning to TRBD1. Germline V gene data show CDR1 as SGHDT and CDR2 as YYEEEE. V lost 4 bases and J lost 3; bases outside the gene matches: 5. The CDR3 consists of 14 residues. The DNA of the CDR3 is TGTGCCAGCAGCCCAACGGGACAGGGCTACGAGCAGTACTTC. It translates to CASSPTGQGYEQYF.

This clone showed up just once. This CDR3 is also generated by other DNA sequences in the sample. This chain connects TRBV27 to TRBJ2-7, with 7 bases lining up with TRBD1. The CDR3 totals 15 residues. Trimming took 5 bases from V and 5 from J; bases not matched to a gene: 12. CDR1 is MNHEY and CDR2 is SMNVEV in the germline V gene (reference sequence). The CDR3 here is CASSINRGMFHEQYF. In DNA form, the CDR3 reads TGTGCCAGCAGTATCAACAGGGGAATGTTCCACGAGCAGTACTTC.

This clone is a singleton in its sample. The chain joins TRBV7-2 to TRBJ1-5; TRBD1 agrees at 8 bases. This CDR3 contains 13 residues. The V and J ends lost 4 bases and 5 bases, in that order; junction bases with no gene match: 1. The germline V gene has CDR1 SGHTA and CDR2 FQGNSA. The CDR3 is CASSSTGDQPQHF. The DNA for the CDR3 is TGTGCCAGCAGCTCGACAGGGGATCAGCCCCAGCATTTT.

This clone turned up a few times. In DNA, the CDR3 is TGTGCCATCAGTGATGGAACAGGGGGCTACTACGAGCAGTACTTC. Amino acids: CAISDGTGGYYEQYF. This chain links TRBV10-3 with TRBJ2-7; 9 bases map to TRBD1. CDR1 and CDR2 from the germline V gene are ENHRY and SYGVKD. The length of the CDR3 is 15 residues. Trimming at V came to 3 bases and at J to 3 bases, leaving 6 bases not matched to a gene.

The rearrangement uses TRBV4-1 and TRBJ2-7; a weak D match, TRBD2 (5 bases). Germline V gives CDR1 MGHRA, CDR2 YSYEKL. Trimming left V 1 base short and J 0 bases short, with 10 bases between. The CDR3 is made up of 15 amino acids. The CDR3 region is CASSQVLSGSYEQYF. CDR3 DNA: TGCGCCAGCAGCCAAGTGTTGAGCGGCTCCTACGAGCAGTACTTC.

V and J are TRBV9 and TRBJ1-1; no clear D. CDR3 length: 15 residues. V was clipped by 0 bases and J by 1 base, with 10 bases between them. Germline V gene sequence: CDR1 SGDLS, CDR2 YYNGEE. CDR3 in amino acids: CASSVVRPTNTEAFF. In nucleotides, the CDR3 is TGTGCCAGCAGCGTAGTAAGACCAACGAACACTGAAGCTTTCTTT.

This chain links TRBV11-2 with TRBJ2-3; TRBD1 might be the D (5 bases). The germline V gene has CDR1 SGHAT and CDR2 FQNNGV. CDR3 length: 15 residues. The germline V and J ends were trimmed by 5 bases and 4 bases, with 16 bases remaining between them. CDR3 amino acids: CASSSPWGLADTQYF. The DNA of the CDR3 is TGTGCCAGCAGCAGCCCATGGGGCCTTGCAGATACGCAGTATTTT. Complete variable domain (other parts from reference TRBV11-2 and TRBJ2-3): EAGVAQSPRYKIIEKRQSVAFWCNPISGHATLYWYQQILGQGPKLLIQFQNNGVVDDSQLPKDRFSAERLKGVDSTLKIQPAKLEDSAVYLCASSSPWGLADTQYFGPGTRLTVL.

The chain couples TRBV7-2 to TRBJ1-1, with D hard to call. CDR3 size: 15 residues. Germline assignment: CDR1 SGHTA and CDR2 FQGNSA. V was clipped by 5 bases and J by 1 base, with 14 bases between them. CDR3 sequence: CASSPPGLGNTEAFF. The CDR3 DNA sequence: TGTGCCAGCAGCCCCCCTGGTCTAGGGAACACTGAAGCTTTCTTT.

With regard to this clone: Other DNA variants within this sample encode the same CDR3. This chain connects TRBV29-1 to TRBJ2-7, with 9 bases that match TRBD2. The CDR3 consists of 14 residues. Germline trimming cut 5 bases from V and 6 bases from J; bases unmatched to any gene: 11. Per germline, CDR1 SQVTM and CDR2 ANQGSEA. The CDR3 sequence is CSVRGGAGGLEQYF. The CDR3 DNA reads as TGCAGCGTTCGAGGGGGTGCGGGGGGGCTCGAGCAGTACTTC.

Note on this clone: In the same sample, other DNA sequences code for this CDR3. This chain joins TRBV7-9 and TRBJ1-4; the D is unclear. Germline lookup yields CDR1 SEHNR and CDR2 FQNEAQ (reference sequence). The CDR3 consists of 16 residues. The V end was cut by 4 bases, the J end by 0 bases, with 12 bases between. CDR3 protein: CASSSVRASTNEKLFF. For the CDR3, the DNA is TGTGCCAGCAGCTCCGTCCGTGCCTCAACTAATGAAAAACTGTTTTTT.